This T cell receptor (beta chain) was sequenced in a study of T-cell memory formation after mild COVID-19. Study in general: Largely donor-specific TCR clusters were found.

MiXCR was run by TCRdb on the 5' RACE reads, yielding one entry per CDR3 protein. This table has around 310,000 distinct CDR3 sequences, 20% to 25% appearing once. This clonotype was counted only a few times. The CDR3 has 14 residues. Germline CDR1 is DFQATT and CDR2 is SNEGSKA (reference sequence). V lost 0 bases and J lost 7, with 12 bases in between. Material for sequencing was PBMCs or a T cell subset sorted from them (not recorded which). The TCR originated in a young man who had mild COVID-19 (a few samples of this study predate the infection). Cell type and time point are not known. V usage is TRBV20-1 and J usage is TRBJ1-4; TRBD1 might be the D (6 bases). The chain's CDR3 is CSAREGGLGEKLFF. CDR3 in DNA: TGCAGTGCTAGAGAAGGGGGGCTCGGTGAAAAACTGTTTTTT.